The 9 T cell receptor beta chains below were found in one sample sequenced in a study of cytomegalovirus exposure and HLA in healthy donors. PCR involved 60 Vbeta and 13 Jbeta primers. The table came from immunoSEQ multiplex PCR; TCRdb's copy has only in-frame clones and leaves some out. The sample yields nearly 100,000 clones, 70% to 80% seen once. Sample: PBMCs. Source of these receptors: a woman aged 55-75 years in good health and CMV-seropositive.

This clone was counted once. This chain links TRBV10-3 with TRBJ1-1; D ambiguous. The CDR3 runs to 13 residues. V gave up 5 bases and J gave up 5 bases, with 12 bases separating them. Per germline, CDR1 ENHRY and CDR2 SYGVKD. CDR3 DNA sequence: TGTGCCATCAGTAAGGAGGGAAGGACTGAAGCTTTCTTT. This sequence encodes CAISKEGRTEAFF.

V gene TRBV30 combines with J gene TRBJ2-3; D uncertain. There are 12 residues in the CDR3. Per germline, CDR1 GTSNPN and CDR2 SVGIG (reference sequence). V lost 3 bases to trimming and J lost 0 bases, with 4 bases between them. The CDR3 is CAWRESTDTQYF. CDR3 nucleotides: TGTGCCTGGAGGGAGAGCACAGATACGCAGTATTTT.

The genes are TRBV21-1 and TRBJ1-3; the table's D call, TRBD1, has no DNA check behind it. TRBV21-1 is recorded as a pseudogene. The CDR3 contains 14 residues. The CDR3 nucleotides are TGTGCCAGCACCCTGACACGGTCTGGAAACACCATATATTTT. Its translation is CASTLTRSGNTIYF.

The J gene is TRBJ1-1, the V gene TRBV2; 7 bases match TRBD1. Germline lookup yields CDR1 SNHLY and CDR2 FYNNEI. This CDR3 is built from 13 residues. J was trimmed by 0 bases and V by 6 bases; bases with no gene match: 1. The CDR3, as DNA: TGTGCCAGCAGACAGGGGATGAACACTGAAGCTTTCTTT. Its protein is CASRQGMNTEAFF. The full variable domain, completed using reference TRBV2 and TRBJ1-1, is EPEVTQTPSHQVTQMGQEVILRCVPISNHLYFYWYRQILGQKVEFLVSFYNNEISEKSEIFDDQFSVERPDGSNFTLKIRSTKLEDSAMYFCASRQGMNTEAFFGQGTRLTVV.

This clone turned up a few times. The chain has TRBV6-1 and TRBJ2-7; TRBD2 might be the D (5 bases). V was cut by 8 bases and J by 1 base, with 12 bases left in between. The CDR3 spans 13 residues. Germline V gene lookup returns CDR1 MNHNS and CDR2 SASEGT. The CDR3 region has the DNA TGTGCCAGCTACAACGGCGGGTCCTACGAGCAGTACTTC. Residues: CASYNGGSYEQYF.

V gene TRBV30 combines with J gene TRBJ1-2; D unresolved. This CDR3 spans 12 amino acids. The V end lost 3 bases, the J end lost 0 bases, and 5 bases lay between the germline ends. The germline gives CDR1 GTSNPN, CDR2 SVGIG (reference sequence). CDR3 protein: CAWRPANYGYTF. DNA of the CDR3: TGTGCCTGGAGACCAGCTAACTATGGCTACACCTTC.

This clone was picked up a small number of times. The chain has TRBV4-2 and TRBJ1-3, with D maybe TRBD1 (5 bases). The CDR3 has 12 residues. Germline CDR1 reads LGHNA; CDR2 reads YNFKEQ. Trimming stripped 4 bases from V and 8 bases from J, with 9 bases between. The DNA of the CDR3 is TGTGCCAGCAGCCCTCAGGGTTACACCATATATTTT. Encoded protein: CASSPQGYTIYF.

The chain combines TRBV4-1 with TRBJ2-7; TRBD1 agrees at 8 bases. The CDR3 is 15 residues long. Germline CDR1 is MGHRA and CDR2 is YSYEKL. The trim removed 3 bases at V and 2 bases at J, leaving 6 bases unmatched. The chain's CDR3 is CASSHDGQGPYEQYF. CDR3 bases: TGCGCCAGCAGCCATGACGGACAGGGCCCCTACGAGCAGTACTTC.

The chain employs TRBV19 and TRBJ2-3; 9 bases map to TRBD2. The CDR3 spans 15 residues. Per germline, CDR1 LNHDA and CDR2 SQIVND (reference sequence). Trimming at V came to 4 bases and at J to 6 bases, leaving 8 bases not matched to a gene. CDR3 DNA sequence: TGTGCCAGTAGTAAGGGACTAGCAGTGGGGGATACGCAGTATTTT. Translating gives CASSKGLAVGDTQYF. Supplemented by reference TRBV19 and TRBJ2-3, the full variable domain reads DGGITQSPKYLFRKEGQNVTLSCEQNLNHDAMYWYRQDPGQGLRLIYYSQIVNDFQKGDIAEGYSVSREKKESFPLTVTSAQKNPTAFYLCASSKGLAVGDTQYFGPGTRLTVL.